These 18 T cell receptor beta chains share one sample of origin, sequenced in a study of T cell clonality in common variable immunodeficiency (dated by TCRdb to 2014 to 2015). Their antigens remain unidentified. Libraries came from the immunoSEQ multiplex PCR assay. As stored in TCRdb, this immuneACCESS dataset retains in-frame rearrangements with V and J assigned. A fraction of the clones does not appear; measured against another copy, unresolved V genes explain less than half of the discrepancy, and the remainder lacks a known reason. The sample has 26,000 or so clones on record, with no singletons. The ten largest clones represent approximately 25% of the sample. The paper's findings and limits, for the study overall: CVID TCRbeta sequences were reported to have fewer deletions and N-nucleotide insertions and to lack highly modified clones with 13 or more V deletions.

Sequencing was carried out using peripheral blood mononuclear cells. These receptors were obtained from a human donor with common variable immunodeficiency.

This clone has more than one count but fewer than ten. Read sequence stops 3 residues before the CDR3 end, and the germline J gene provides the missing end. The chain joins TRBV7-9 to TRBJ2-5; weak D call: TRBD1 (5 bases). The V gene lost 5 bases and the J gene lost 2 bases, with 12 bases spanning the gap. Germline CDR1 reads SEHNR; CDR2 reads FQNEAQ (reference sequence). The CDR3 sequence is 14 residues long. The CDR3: CASSQKGIQETQYF. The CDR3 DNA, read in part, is TGTGCCAGCAGCCAGAAGGGGATACAAGAGACC. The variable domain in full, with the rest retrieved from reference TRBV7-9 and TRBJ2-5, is DTGVSQNPRHKITKRGQNVTFRCDPISEHNRLYWYRQTLGQGPEFLTYFQNEAQLEKSRLLSDRFSAERPKGSFSTLEIQRTEQGDSAMYLCASSQKGIQETQYFGPGTRLLVL.

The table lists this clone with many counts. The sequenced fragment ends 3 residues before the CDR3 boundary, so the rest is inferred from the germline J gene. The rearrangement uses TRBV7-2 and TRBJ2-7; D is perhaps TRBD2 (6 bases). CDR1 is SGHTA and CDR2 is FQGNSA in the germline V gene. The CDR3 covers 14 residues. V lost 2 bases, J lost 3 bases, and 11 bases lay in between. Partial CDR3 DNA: TGTGCCAGCAGCTTACGGGGGACCCTCTACGAG. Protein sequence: CASSLRGTLYE. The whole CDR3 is CASSLRGTLYEQYF. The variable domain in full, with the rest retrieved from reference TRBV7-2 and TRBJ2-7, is GAGVSQSPSNKVTEKGKDVELRCDPISGHTALYWYRQSLGQGLEFLIYFQGNSAPDKSGLPSDRFSAERTGGSVSTLTIQRTQQEDSAVYLCASSLRGTLYEQYFGPGTRLTVT.

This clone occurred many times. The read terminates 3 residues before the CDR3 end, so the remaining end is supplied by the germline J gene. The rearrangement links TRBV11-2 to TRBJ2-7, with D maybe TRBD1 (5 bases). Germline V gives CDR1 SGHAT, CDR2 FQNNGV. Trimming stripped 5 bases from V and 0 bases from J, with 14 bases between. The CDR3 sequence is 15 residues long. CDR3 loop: CASSPLTESSYEQYF. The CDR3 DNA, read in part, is TGTGCCAGCAGCCCACTGACAGAGAGCTCCTACGAG.

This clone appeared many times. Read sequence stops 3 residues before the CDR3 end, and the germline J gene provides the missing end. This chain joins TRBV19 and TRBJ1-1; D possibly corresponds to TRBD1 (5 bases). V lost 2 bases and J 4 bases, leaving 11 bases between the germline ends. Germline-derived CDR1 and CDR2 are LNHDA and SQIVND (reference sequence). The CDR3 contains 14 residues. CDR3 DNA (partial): TGTGCCAGTAGTATACTGGGGGGACGCACTGAA. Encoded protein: CASSILGGRTE. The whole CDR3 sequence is CASSILGGRTEAFF.

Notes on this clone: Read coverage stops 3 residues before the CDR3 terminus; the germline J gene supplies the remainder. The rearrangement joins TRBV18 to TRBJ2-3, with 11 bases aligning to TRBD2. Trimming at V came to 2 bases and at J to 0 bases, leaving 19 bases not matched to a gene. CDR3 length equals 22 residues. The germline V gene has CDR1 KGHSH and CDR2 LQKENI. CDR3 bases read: TGTGCCAGCTCACCAGTTCTATCCGCCGGGACTAGCGGAGAGACTAGCACAGATACG. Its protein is CASSPVLSAGTSGETSTDT. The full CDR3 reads CASSPVLSAGTSGETSTDTQYF.

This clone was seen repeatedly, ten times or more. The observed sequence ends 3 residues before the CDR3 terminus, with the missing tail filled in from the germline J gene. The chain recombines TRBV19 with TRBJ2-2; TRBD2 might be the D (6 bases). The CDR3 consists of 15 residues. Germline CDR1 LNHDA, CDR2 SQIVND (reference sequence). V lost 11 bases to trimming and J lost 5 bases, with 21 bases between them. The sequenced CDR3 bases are TGTGCCTCATGGGCCGCGGGAAGTTTAACCGGGGAG. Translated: CASWAAGSLTGE. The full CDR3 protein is CASWAAGSLTGELFF.

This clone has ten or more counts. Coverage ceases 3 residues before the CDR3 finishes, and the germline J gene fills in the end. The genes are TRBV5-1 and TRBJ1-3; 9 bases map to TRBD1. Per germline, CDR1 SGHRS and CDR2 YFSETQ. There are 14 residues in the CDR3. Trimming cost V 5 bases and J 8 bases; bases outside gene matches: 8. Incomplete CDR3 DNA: TGCGCCAGCAGTTTACAGGGGGCAGGGGACACC. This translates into CASSLQGAGDT. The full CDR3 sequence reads CASSLQGAGDTIYF.

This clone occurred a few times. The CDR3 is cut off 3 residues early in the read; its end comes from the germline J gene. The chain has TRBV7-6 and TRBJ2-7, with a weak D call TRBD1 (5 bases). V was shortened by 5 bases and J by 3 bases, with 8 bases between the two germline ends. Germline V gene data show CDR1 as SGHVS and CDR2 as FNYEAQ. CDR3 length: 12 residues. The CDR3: CASSGAGYEQYF. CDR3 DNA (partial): TGTGCCAGCAGCGGGGCTGGCTACGAG.

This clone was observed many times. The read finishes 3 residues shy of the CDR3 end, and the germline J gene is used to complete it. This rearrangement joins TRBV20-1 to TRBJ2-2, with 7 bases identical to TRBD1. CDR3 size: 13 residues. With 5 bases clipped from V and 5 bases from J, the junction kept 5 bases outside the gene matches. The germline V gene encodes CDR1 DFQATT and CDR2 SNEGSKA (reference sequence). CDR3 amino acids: CSAVKDRTGELFF. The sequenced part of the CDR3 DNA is TGCAGTGCTGTCAAGGACAGGACCGGGGAG.

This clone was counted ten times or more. Partial CDR3 DNA: TGTGCCAGCTCACCTACGTCGGGACTAGAAGGAAATGAG. Translation: CASSPTSGLEGNE. Given in full, the CDR3 is CASSPTSGLEGNEQFF. This chain connects TRBV18 to TRBJ2-1; 8 bases match TRBD2. Read data end 3 residues before the CDR3 end; the end is taken from the germline J gene. The CDR3 loop spans 16 amino acids. V shed 3 bases and J 7 bases; nucleotides not matched to a gene: 11. The germline V gene encodes CDR1 KGHSH and CDR2 LQKENI.

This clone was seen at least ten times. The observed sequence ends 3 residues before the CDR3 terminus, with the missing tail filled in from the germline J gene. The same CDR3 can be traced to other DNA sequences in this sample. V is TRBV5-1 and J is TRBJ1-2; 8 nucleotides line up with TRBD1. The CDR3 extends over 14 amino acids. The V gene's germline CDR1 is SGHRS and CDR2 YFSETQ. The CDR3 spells CASSFARGLEGYTF. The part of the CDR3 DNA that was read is TGCGCCAGCAGCTTCGCCAGGGGGCTGGAAGGC.

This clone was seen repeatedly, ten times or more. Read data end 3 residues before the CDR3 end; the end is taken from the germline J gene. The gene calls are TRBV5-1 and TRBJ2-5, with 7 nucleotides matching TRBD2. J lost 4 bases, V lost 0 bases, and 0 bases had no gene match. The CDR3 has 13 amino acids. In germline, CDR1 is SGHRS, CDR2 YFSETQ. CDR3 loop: CASSLGGGETQYF. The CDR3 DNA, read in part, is TGCGCCAGCAGCTTGGGGGGGGGAGAGACC. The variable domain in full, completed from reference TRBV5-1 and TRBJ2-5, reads KAGVTQTPRYLIKTRGQQVTLSCSPISGHRSVSWYQQTPGQGLQFLFEYFSETQRNKGNFPGRFSGRQFSNSRSEMNVSTLELGDSALYLCASSLGGGETQYFGPGTRLLVL.

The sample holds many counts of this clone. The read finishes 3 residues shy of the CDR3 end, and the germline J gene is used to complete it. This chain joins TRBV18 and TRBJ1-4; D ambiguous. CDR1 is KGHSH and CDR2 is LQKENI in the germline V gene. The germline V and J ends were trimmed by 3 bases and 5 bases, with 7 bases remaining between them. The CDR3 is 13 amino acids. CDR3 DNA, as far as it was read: TGTGCCAGCTCACCGGGCCAAAATGAAAAA. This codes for CASSPGQNEK. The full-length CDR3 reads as CASSPGQNEKLFF.

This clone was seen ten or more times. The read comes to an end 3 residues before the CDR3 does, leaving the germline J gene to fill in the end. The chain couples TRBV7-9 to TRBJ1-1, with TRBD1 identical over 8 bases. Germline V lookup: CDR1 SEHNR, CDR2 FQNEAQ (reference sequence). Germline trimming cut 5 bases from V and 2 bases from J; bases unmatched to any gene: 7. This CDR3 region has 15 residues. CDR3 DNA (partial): TGTGCCAGCAGCGAAAGGACAGGGAGCAACACTGAA. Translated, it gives CASSERTGSNTE. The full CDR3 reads CASSERTGSNTEAFF.

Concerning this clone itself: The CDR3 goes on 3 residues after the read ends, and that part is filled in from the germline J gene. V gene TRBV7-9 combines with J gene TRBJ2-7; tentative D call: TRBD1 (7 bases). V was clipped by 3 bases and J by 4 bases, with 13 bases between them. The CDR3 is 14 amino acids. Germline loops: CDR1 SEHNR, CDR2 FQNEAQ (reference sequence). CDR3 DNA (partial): TGTGCCAGCAGCTTTCAGGGGGGTGGTTACGAG. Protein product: CASSFQGGGYE. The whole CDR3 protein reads CASSFQGGGYEQYF.

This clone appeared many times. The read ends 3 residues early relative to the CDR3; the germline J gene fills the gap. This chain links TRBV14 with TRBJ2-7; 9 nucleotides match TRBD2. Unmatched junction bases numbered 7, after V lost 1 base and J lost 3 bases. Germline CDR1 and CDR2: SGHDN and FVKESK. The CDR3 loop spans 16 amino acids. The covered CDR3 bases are TGTGCCAGCAGCCAAGTTTCGACTAGCGGATTCTACGAG. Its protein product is CASSQVSTSGFYE. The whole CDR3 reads CASSQVSTSGFYEQYF.

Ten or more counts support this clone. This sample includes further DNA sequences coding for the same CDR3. The CDR3 bases that were read are TGTGCCAGCAGCCTACTCAATCAGCCC. Its protein is CASSLLNQP. The full CDR3 protein reads CASSLLNQPQHF. The chain joins TRBV5-6 to TRBJ1-5; no reliable D call. The read ends 3 residues before the CDR3 terminus; that terminus is restored from the germline J gene. Germline-derived CDR1 and CDR2 are SGHDT and YYEEEE. The CDR3 covers 12 residues. Trimming took 4 bases from V and 3 from J, leaving 5 bases between them.

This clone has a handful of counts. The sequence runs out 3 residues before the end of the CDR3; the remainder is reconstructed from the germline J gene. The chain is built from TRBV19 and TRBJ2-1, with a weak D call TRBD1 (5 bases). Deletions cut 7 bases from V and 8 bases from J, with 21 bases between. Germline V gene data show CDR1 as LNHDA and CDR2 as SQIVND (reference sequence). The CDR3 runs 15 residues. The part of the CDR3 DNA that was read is TGTGCCAGTAAATTCCAGGGTAAGGGGAAGGATGAG. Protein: CASKFQGKGKDE. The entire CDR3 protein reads CASKFQGKGKDEQFF.